This T cell receptor (beta chain) was documented in a study of blood T cells in healthy people across ages. With each sample, at least 5.5 micrograms of total RNA were extracted. Study-wide results and limits: Strong correlation linked observed beta diversity and percent naive T cells.

PCR was performed a second time for about 7 to 12 cycles using a sample-barcoded 5' primer and a J-beta primer mix. Researchers report that a template-switch adaptor with 12 random nucleotides tagged each cDNA molecule. Sequencing yielded, for each sample, at least 2.5 million paired-end reads carrying CDR3. TCRdb independently ran MiXCR on the 5' RACE reads; one entry per CDR3 protein. The sample has about 1 million distinct CDR3 sequences; 40% to 50% are singletons. This clonotype was counted between two and nine times. The target antigen is unknown. Germline V gives CDR1 SGHRS, CDR2 YFSETQ. The CDR3 covers 16 residues. The ends were cut back, 4 bases at V and 2 bases at J, with 13 bases in the middle.

Sequencing was performed on blood. This receptor was taken from a woman between 55 and 75 years old in good health. The chain uses TRBV5-1 and TRBJ2-6, with D perhaps TRBD2 (6 bases). The DNA for the CDR3 is TGCGCCAGCAGCGTCGGGAGCCTCCCTGGGGCCAACGTCCTGACTTTC. Translated, it gives CASSVGSLPGANVLTF.